This T cell receptor beta chain was sequenced for a study of T cell responses to AZD1222 COVID-19 vaccine. As for this clone: Its target is unknown.

Profiling relied on immunoSEQ multiplex PCR, and the TCRdb table lists in-frame clones only, not all of them. The table lists 75,000 to 95,000 clones, 85% of them singletons. The V gene lost 4 bases and the J gene lost 7 bases, with 13 bases spanning the gap. The CDR3 totals 14 residues. Germline lookup yields CDR1 KGHDR and CDR2 SFDVKD. Study results and caveats: Only after the peak T cell response were repertoires sampled. Seropositive AZD1222 recipients at baseline numbered only six or seven. The breadth and depth of Spike-specific TCRs increased once two AZD1222 doses had been given. White British donors predominated, females outnumbered males, and clonal diversity was possibly underestimated.

The specimen was peripheral blood, collected 28 days after the second AZD1222 dose. The genes are TRBV24-1 and TRBJ2-1; D is uncertain. This sequence originates from an adult who received the AZD1222 COVID-19 vaccine. The CDR3 nucleotides are TGTGCCACCAGTGACTTGGGAAGGGCTAATGAGCAGTTCTTC. Translating gives CATSDLGRANEQFF.